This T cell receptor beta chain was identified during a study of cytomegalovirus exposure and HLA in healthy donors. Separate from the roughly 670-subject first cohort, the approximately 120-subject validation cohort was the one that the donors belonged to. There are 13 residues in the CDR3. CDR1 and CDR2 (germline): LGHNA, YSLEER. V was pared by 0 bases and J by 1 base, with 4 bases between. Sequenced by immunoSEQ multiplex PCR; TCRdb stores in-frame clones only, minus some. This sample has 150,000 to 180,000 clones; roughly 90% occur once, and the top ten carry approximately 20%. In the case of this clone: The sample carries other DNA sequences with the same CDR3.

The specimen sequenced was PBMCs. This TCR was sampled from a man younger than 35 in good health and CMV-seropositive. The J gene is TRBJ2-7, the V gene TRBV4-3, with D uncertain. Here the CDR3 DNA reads TGCGCCAGCAGCCAAGATCGGTCCTACGAGCAGTACTTC. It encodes CASSQDRSYEQYF.